This passage covers 24 T cell receptor beta chains from one sample sequenced in a study of OX40 agonist ivuxolimab in advanced cancers. Repertoires were generated with immunoSEQ multiplex PCR, while TCRdb's copy carries only in-frame clones and drops some. Among fewer than 65,000 clones, around 88% were seen once, and the ten largest hold approximately 1.4%. The material was CD4+ or CD8+ T cells sorted from blood, obtained in a trial of the OX40 agonist ivuxolimab. The origin of the receptors is an adult with an advanced solid tumor such as melanoma, head and neck, liver or kidney cancer.

The chain links TRBV5-1 to TRBJ2-7; 10 positions agree with TRBD2. The ends lost 0 bases at V and 6 bases at J; junction bases unmatched: 3. Germline V gives CDR1 SGHRS, CDR2 YFSETQ. The CDR3 extends over 14 amino acids. The CDR3 region is CASSLGSGRGEQYF. CDR3 DNA: TGCGCCAGCAGCTTGGGCAGCGGGAGGGGCGAGCAGTACTTC.

The gene calls are TRBV28 and TRBJ2-1; possibly TRBD2 for D (5 bases). In germline, CDR1 is MDHEN, CDR2 SYDVKM. The CDR3 runs to 11 residues. With 3 bases removed from V and 9 bases from J, the gap between germline ends came to 6 bases. The CDR3 bases are TGTGCCAGCAGTTTCCGGGGTGAGCAGTTCTTC. This sequence encodes CASSFRGEQFF.

The rearrangement joins TRBV10-3 to TRBJ2-5; D is unclear. The last part of the DNA fits TRBJ2-7 better; the J call may be wrong. Germline V gene sequence: CDR1 ENHRY, CDR2 SYGVKD. There are 13 residues in the CDR3. In DNA, the CDR3 is TGTGCCATCAGTGAGTCTTGGGGAAACGAGCAGTACTTC. It specifies CAISESWGNEQYF.

This chain connects TRBV5-4 to TRBJ2-2; D possibly corresponds to TRBD2 (6 bases). This CDR3 contains 14 residues. Germline V gene sequence: CDR1 SGHNT, CDR2 YYREEE (reference sequence). Trimming cost V 2 bases and J 7 bases, with 12 bases left between them. CDR3 sequence (DNA): TGTGCCAGCAGCTTTACTAGCTCGGGCGGGGAGCTGTTTTTT. This gives the protein CASSFTSSGGELFF.

CDR3 nucleotides: TGTGCTAGTGGTTTGGGCTACGAGCAGTACTTC. The encoded protein is CASGLGYEQYF. The V call is TRBV12-5, the J call TRBJ2-7, with unresolved D. V lost 1 base to trimming and J lost 3 bases, with 1 base between them. The length of the CDR3 is 11 residues. Germline lookup yields CDR1 LGHNT and CDR2 FRNRAP.

This chain joins TRBV30 and TRBJ2-1; TRBD2 matches at 10 bases. V was pared by 5 bases and J by 5 bases, with 0 bases of the junction left unmatched. Germline values: CDR1 GTSNPN, CDR2 SVGIG (reference sequence). This CDR3 comprises 12 residues. The CDR3 here is CAWGLADNEQFF. The CDR3 coding sequence is TGTGCCTGGGGACTAGCGGACAATGAGCAGTTCTTC.

The chain joins TRBV27 to TRBJ2-1, with 11 bases fitting TRBD2. Germline CDR1 and CDR2: MNHEY and SMNVEV (reference sequence). The CDR3 length is 15 residues. V shed 3 bases, J shed 8 bases, and the junction held 6 bases outside the gene matches. CDR3 loop: CASSFRTSGSHEQFF. The DNA for the CDR3 is TGTGCCAGCAGTTTTAGAACTAGCGGGAGCCATGAGCAGTTCTTC.

This chain joins TRBV9 and TRBJ2-1, with a tentative D call TRBD2 (6 bases). Germline loops: CDR1 SGDLS, CDR2 YYNGEE. The CDR3 has 12 residues. Between the trimmed V and J ends, which lost 0 bases and 9 bases, there was a span of 7 bases. The CDR3 bases are TGTGCCAGCAGCGTAGTGGGAGGTGAGCAGTTCTTC. Translated, it gives CASSVVGGEQFF.

CDR3 sequence: CASSVGGLIGELFF. Here the CDR3 DNA reads TGTGCCAGCAGCGTAGGGGGCCTAATCGGGGAGCTGTTTTTT. The chain joins TRBV9 to TRBJ2-2, with D possibly matching TRBD1 (5 bases). V shed 0 bases and J shed 7 bases, with 10 bases lying between them. The germline V gene has CDR1 SGDLS and CDR2 YYNGEE. This CDR3 has 14 residues. The complete variable domain, with remaining parts taken from reference TRBV9 and TRBJ2-2, reads DSGVTQTPKHLITATGQRVTLRCSPRSGDLSVYWYQQSLDQGLQFLIQYYNGEERAKGNILERFSAQQFPDLHSELNLSSLELGDSALYFCASSVGGLIGELFFGEGSRLTVL.

This clone has just a few counts. The chain recombines TRBV30 with TRBJ1-4; weak D call: TRBD1 (6 bases). The CDR3 covers 12 residues. V gave up 4 bases and J gave up 6 bases, with 9 bases separating them. Germline V gene data show CDR1 as GTSNPN and CDR2 as SVGIG (reference sequence). The CDR3 DNA follows: TGTGCCTGGACTCAGGGGTATGAAAAACTGTTTTTT. Translation: CAWTQGYEKLFF.

The rearrangement links TRBV2 to TRBJ1-1; 9 bases map to TRBD1. Looked up from germline, CDR1 is SNHLY and CDR2 is FYNNEI. CDR3 length equals 15 residues. V was clipped by 6 bases and J by 0 bases; unmatched bases: 5. DNA for the CDR3: TGTGCCAGCAGAGAACAGGGGGCACTGAACACTGAAGCTTTCTTT. It yields the protein CASREQGALNTEAFF.

J is TRBJ1-1 and V is TRBV28; TRBD1 might be the D (5 bases). CDR1 is MDHEN and CDR2 is SYDVKM in the germline V gene. The V gene lost 9 bases and the J gene lost 4 bases, with 21 bases spanning the gap. CDR3 size: 15 residues. The CDR3 loop reads CASYKPRDRVTEAFF. CDR3 coding DNA: TGTGCCAGTTATAAACCCCGGGACCGGGTCACTGAAGCTTTCTTT.

The V and J genes are TRBV10-3 and TRBJ1-3; maybe TRBD1 (5 bases). V was trimmed by 11 bases and J by 0 bases, leaving 14 bases between them. Per germline, CDR1 ENHRY and CDR2 SYGVKD. This CDR3 contains 14 residues. In DNA, the CDR3 is TGTGCCGCCTGGGGCAGAAGCTCTGGAAACACCATATATTTT. This sequence encodes CAAWGRSSGNTIYF.

This rearrangement joins TRBV5-6 to TRBJ1-2, with D tentatively TRBD1 (6 bases). This CDR3 has 14 residues. V lost 4 bases and J 4 bases, leaving 14 bases between the germline ends. Germline V gives CDR1 SGHDT, CDR2 YYEEEE. The CDR3 bases are TGTGCCAGCAGCAACACCAGGGGCGGCTATGGCTACACCTTC. As protein: CASSNTRGGYGYTF.

This rearrangement joins TRBV4-2 to TRBJ1-1; a possible D gene is TRBD1 (6 bases). The germline V and J ends were trimmed by 0 bases and 4 bases, with 15 bases remaining between them. CDR1 and CDR2 from the germline V gene are LGHNA and YNFKEQ. The CDR3 spans 16 residues. The CDR3: CASSQDFTGRGTEAFF. DNA for the CDR3: TGTGCCAGCAGCCAAGATTTTACAGGGAGAGGCACTGAAGCTTTCTTT.

As for this clone: Other DNA variants within this sample encode the same CDR3. The rearrangement joins TRBV5-1 to TRBJ1-2; no firm D call. CDR1 is SGHRS and CDR2 is YFSETQ in the germline V gene. Trimming shortened V by 0 bases and J by 2 bases, and 5 bases separated the two germline ends. The CDR3 contains 13 residues. The DNA for the CDR3 is TGCGCCAGCAGCTTGGGGCAGAACTATGGCTACACCTTC. The encoded protein is CASSLGQNYGYTF. Variable domain in full (rest from reference TRBV5-1 and TRBJ1-2): KAGVTQTPRYLIKTRGQQVTLSCSPISGHRSVSWYQQTPGQGLQFLFEYFSETQRNKGNFPGRFSGRQFSNSRSEMNVSTLELGDSALYLCASSLGQNYGYTFGSGTRLTVV.

This chain uses TRBV9 with TRBJ2-2; 7 nucleotides match TRBD2. The trim removed 0 bases at V and 1 base at J, leaving 0 bases unmatched. Per the germline V gene, CDR1 is SGDLS and CDR2 is YYNGEE. The CDR3 loop spans 15 amino acids. This chain's CDR3 is CASSVGGGNTGELFF. CDR3 bases: TGTGCCAGCAGCGTAGGCGGGGGGAACACCGGGGAGCTGTTTTTT. Complete variable domain (other parts from reference TRBV9 and TRBJ2-2): DSGVTQTPKHLITATGQRVTLRCSPRSGDLSVYWYQQSLDQGLQFLIQYYNGEERAKGNILERFSAQQFPDLHSELNLSSLELGDSALYFCASSVGGGNTGELFFGEGSRLTVL.

This sequence joins TRBV7-8 and TRBJ1-5, with unresolved D. V was pared by 2 bases and J by 7 bases, with 18 bases between. The germline V gene has CDR1 SGHVS and CDR2 FQNEAQ. The CDR3 totals 16 residues. The CDR3 sequence: CASSLTANWGNQPQHF. The CDR3 nucleotides are TGTGCCAGCAGCTTAACCGCGAATTGGGGAAACCAGCCCCAGCATTTT.

This clone occurred a few times. The chain combines TRBV6-5 with TRBJ1-5; maybe TRBD1 (6 bases). Germline V gene sequence: CDR1 MNHEY, CDR2 SVGAGI. V gave up 2 bases and J gave up 7 bases, with 12 bases separating them. The CDR3 loop spans 14 amino acids. The chain's CDR3 is CASSYRGQSQPQHF. The CDR3 DNA reads as TGTGCCAGCAGTTACCGGGGACAATCCCAGCCCCAGCATTTT.

The rearrangement uses TRBV5-5 and TRBJ1-1; tentative D call: TRBD1 (5 bases). The CDR3 consists of 13 residues. Trimming shortened V by 4 bases and J by 1 base, and 8 bases separated the two germline ends. Germline-derived CDR1 and CDR2 are SGHKS and YYEKEE (reference sequence). This CDR3 is CASSLGTNTEAFF. The DNA of the CDR3 is TGTGCCAGCAGCCTGGGGACGAACACTGAAGCTTTCTTT.

The rearrangement links TRBV5-1 to TRBJ1-1; no definite D call. Germline assignment: CDR1 SGHRS and CDR2 YFSETQ. V was shortened by 4 bases and J by 2 bases, with 9 bases between the two germline ends. The CDR3 extends over 13 amino acids. The CDR3 spells CASSLEPNTEAFF. The CDR3 bases are TGCGCCAGCAGCCTTGAGCCAAACACTGAAGCTTTCTTT.

This chain joins TRBV7-3 and TRBJ2-1; D remains ambiguous. Germline V lookup: CDR1 SGHTA, CDR2 FQGTGA. V was clipped by 5 bases and J by 8 bases, with 7 bases between them. There are 11 residues in the CDR3. For the CDR3, the DNA is TGTGCCAGCAGCCTAGGCCATGAGCAGTTCTTC. Translating it yields CASSLGHEQFF.

The CDR3: CASSSETAYEQYF. CDR3 nucleotide sequence: TGTGCCAGCTCATCCGAGACAGCCTACGAGCAGTACTTC. The rearrangement uses TRBV18 and TRBJ2-7; possible D gene TRBD1, 5 bases. This CDR3 has 13 residues. Trimming took 5 bases from V and 2 from J, leaving 10 bases between them. Germline assignment: CDR1 KGHSH and CDR2 LQKENI.

The rearrangement links TRBV5-1 to TRBJ2-3; weak D call: TRBD1 (5 bases). Germline CDR1 reads SGHRS; CDR2 reads YFSETQ. The V and J ends lost 4 bases and 2 bases respectively, with 14 bases between them. The CDR3 length is 15 residues. CDR3 nucleotides: TGCGCCAGCAGCGGAATGGACATCTCCACAGATACGCAGTATTTT. It is translated as CASSGMDISTDTQYF.